Below are 18 T cell receptor beta chains sequenced from a single sample in a study of T-cell memory formation after mild COVID-19 (dated by TCRdb to about 2021). The library was built by means of 5' RACE. Sequenced using an Illumina NovaSeq 6000. TCRdb redid the processing of the public reads, applying fastp at Q25 and MiXCR, and retained in-frame beta chains. Rows with a matching CDR3 protein are joined into one entry that keeps the most common DNA and genes. Here the sample has about 360,000 distinct CDR3 sequences; over 10% occur a single time. About 20% of the sample goes to the ten largest clones. Sequencing used PBMCs or a T cell subset sorted from them (not recorded which). The receptor set was obtained from a man between 18 and 29 years old who had mild COVID-19 (a few samples of this study predate the infection). The sample titles of this study are shuffled in the database, so cell type and time point are left out; the donor was told from shared clones.

Here the CDR3 DNA reads TGTGCCAGCACCATCTCTGGGGGGGCCGGAAACATTCAGTACTTC. Protein product: CASTISGGAGNIQYF. This chain links TRBV6-2 or TRBV6-3 with TRBJ2-4; D is perhaps TRBD2 (7 bases). The CDR3 is made up of 15 amino acids. Germline CDR1 MNHEY, CDR2 SVGEGT. V lost 7 bases and J lost 6, with 19 bases in between.

V usage is TRBV2 and J usage is TRBJ2-2; D might be TRBD1 (5 bases). Looked up from germline, CDR1 is SNHLY and CDR2 is FYNNEI. This CDR3 region has 12 residues. The V gene lost 5 bases and the J gene lost 7 bases, with 8 bases spanning the gap. For the CDR3, the DNA is TGTGCCAGCAGTTCAGGGATCGGGGAGCTGTTTTTT. Translating gives CASSSGIGELFF.

This clonotype was counted a few times. Mismatch with germline at one junction end may stem from a read error. The rearrangement joins TRBV7-7 to TRBJ2-5, with 8 positions matching TRBD2. The CDR3 is made up of 13 amino acids. Germline-derived CDR1 and CDR2 are SSHAT and FNYEAQ (reference sequence). CDR3 nucleotides: TGTGCTAGCACCGACACGGGAGGGGAGACCCAGTACTTC. As protein: CASTDTGGETQYF.

This clonotype was found a few times. The CDR3 DNA follows: TGCAGTATTAGCGGGGTTAGGACCTACGAGCAGTACTTC. As protein: CSISGVRTYEQYF. The chain links TRBV20-1 to TRBJ2-7, with 8 bases that match TRBD2. J gave up 2 bases and V 8 bases, and 8 bases lay outside the gene matches. The CDR3 has 13 residues. Germline V gene lookup returns CDR1 DFQATT and CDR2 SNEGSKA (reference sequence).

CDR3 protein: CASAGTGGTDTQYF. The CDR3, as DNA: TGTGCCAGCGCCGGGACAGGGGGCACAGATACGCAGTATTTT. This rearrangement joins TRBV18 to TRBJ2-3, with 10 nucleotides matching TRBD1. V gave up 8 bases and J gave up 1 base; unmatched junction bases: 3. This CDR3 contains 14 residues. The germline CDR1 and CDR2 sequences are KGHSH and LQKENI.

V is TRBV7-9 and J is TRBJ2-7; D not resolved. CDR1 and CDR2 (germline): SEHNR, FQNEAQ (reference sequence). This CDR3 is 14 amino acids long. With 3 bases removed from V and 2 bases from J, the gap between germline ends came to 11 bases. CDR3 nucleotides: TGTGCCAGCAGCTTCGGTGGGCAGACCTACGAGCAGTACGTC. Protein sequence: CASSFGGQTYEQYV.

This clonotype was detected ten times or more. The genes are TRBV5-1 and TRBJ2-2; 8 bases agree with TRBD1. The CDR3 extends over 14 amino acids. Germline V gene data show CDR1 as SGHRS and CDR2 as YFSETQ. J lost 1 base, V lost 7 bases, and 3 bases had no gene match. The DNA for the CDR3 is TGCGCCAGCCAGGGACAGGTGAACACCGGGGAGCTGTTTTTT. The encoded protein is CASQGQVNTGELFF.

This clonotype was observed at least ten times. The chain links TRBV27 to TRBJ2-1, with D perhaps being TRBD1 or TRBD2 (6 bases each). CDR3 size: 16 residues. With 4 bases removed from V and 4 bases from J, the gap between germline ends came to 17 bases. CDR1 and CDR2 (germline): MNHEY, SMNVEV (reference sequence). CDR3 bases: TGTGCCAGCAGTTCGGTTGGACGGGGGCCTTACAATGAGCAGTTCTTC. Its protein is CASSSVGRGPYNEQFF.

The V gene is TRBV27, the J gene TRBJ2-5; 12 nucleotides match TRBD2. CDR1 is MNHEY, CDR2 SMNVEV, per germline (reference sequence). The V gene end was trimmed by 5 bases and the J gene end by 0 bases; junction bases not matched to a gene: 7. The CDR3 consists of 17 residues. CDR3 in amino acids: CASSGLAGLVYQETQYF. CDR3 bases: TGTGCCAGCAGTGGACTAGCGGGATTGGTGTACCAAGAGACCCAGTACTTC.

This clonotype was seen more than once but under ten times. The chain uses TRBV7-9 and TRBJ2-1, with unresolved D. This CDR3 region has 13 residues. CDR1 and CDR2 (germline): SEHNR, FQNEAQ (reference sequence). The V end was cut by 5 bases, the J end by 7 bases, with 12 bases between. CDR3 residues: CASSTYPENEQFF. For the CDR3, the DNA is TGTGCCAGCAGCACGTACCCGGAGAATGAGCAGTTCTTC.

This chain uses TRBV7-9 with TRBJ2-7; TRBD1 aligns across 7 bases. The CDR3 consists of 15 residues. Trimming cost V 5 bases and J 2 bases; bases outside gene matches: 9. Germline-derived CDR1 and CDR2 are SEHNR and FQNEAQ (reference sequence). The CDR3 here is CASSRRQGRPYEQYV. The CDR3, as DNA: TGTGCCAGCAGCCGCCGACAGGGAAGGCCCTACGAGCAGTACGTC.

A few counts support this clonotype. The rearrangement links TRBV4-2 to TRBJ2-2; the D is unclear. The CDR3 has 16 amino acids. Germline CDR1 reads LGHNA; CDR2 reads YNFKEQ. Trimming cost V 1 base and J 1 base, with 10 bases left between them. This chain's CDR3 is CASSQGPGLNTGELFF. CDR3 sequence (DNA): TGTGCCAGCAGCCAAGGTCCGGGCCTGAACACCGGGGAGCTGTTTTTT.

This clonotype was seen a few times. V and J are TRBV7-3 and TRBJ2-1; weak D call: TRBD1 (7 bases). V was trimmed by 8 bases and J by 1 base, leaving 12 bases between them. Germline CDR1 is SGHTA and CDR2 is FQGTGA. This CDR3 spans 14 amino acids. The CDR3 loop reads CASSAGGSYNEQFF. In DNA form, the CDR3 reads TGTGCCAGCTCCGCAGGGGGGTCCTACAATGAGCAGTTCTTC.

This chain connects TRBV12-3 or TRBV12-4 to TRBJ2-2; D not certain. This CDR3 spans 16 amino acids. V lost 6 bases, J lost 3 bases, and 17 bases lay in between. This CDR3 reads CASSPWAHTDTGELFF. CDR3 DNA sequence: TGTGCCAGCAGCCCGTGGGCCCATACGGACACCGGGGAGCTGTTTTTT.

V usage is TRBV6-6 and J usage is TRBJ2-7; weak D call: TRBD1 (6 bases). The CDR3 is 13 residues long. Germline V gene data show CDR1 as MNHNY and CDR2 as SVGAGI (reference sequence). Trimming shortened V by 6 bases and J by 3 bases, and 12 bases separated the two germline ends. CDR3 sequence reads: CASRTRQVYEQYF. The CDR3 DNA reads as TGTGCCAGCAGAACGAGACAGGTCTACGAGCAGTACTTC.

This clonotype has just a few counts. The rearrangement uses TRBV29-1 and TRBJ2-2; D assignment may be TRBD1 or TRBD2 (5 bases each). Trimming removed 4 bases at V and 7 bases at J, with 13 bases between. Germline loops: CDR1 SQVTM, CDR2 ANQGSEA. The CDR3 is 13 amino acids. The CDR3 DNA reads as TGCAGCGTTGGCCGAGGGGTCGGCGGGGAGCTGTTTTTT. This encodes CSVGRGVGGELFF.

This clonotype showed up many times. J is TRBJ1-1 and V is TRBV29-1, with unresolved D. The V gene's germline CDR1 is SQVTM and CDR2 ANQGSEA. The V end was cut by 6 bases, the J end by 3 bases, with 5 bases between. This CDR3 comprises 10 residues. This chain's CDR3 is CSVGDTEAFF. The CDR3, as DNA: TGCAGCGTCGGGGACACTGAAGCTTTCTTT.

The chain has TRBV10-3 and TRBJ2-5, with TRBD1 matching 9 bases. The trim removed 6 bases at V and 4 bases at J, leaving 12 bases unmatched. There are 16 residues in the CDR3. From germline, CDR1 is ENHRY and CDR2 SYGVKD. CDR3 protein: CAIRGDRGIRRETQYF. The CDR3 region has the DNA TGTGCCATCAGGGGAGACAGGGGGATTCGGCGAGAGACCCAGTACTTC.